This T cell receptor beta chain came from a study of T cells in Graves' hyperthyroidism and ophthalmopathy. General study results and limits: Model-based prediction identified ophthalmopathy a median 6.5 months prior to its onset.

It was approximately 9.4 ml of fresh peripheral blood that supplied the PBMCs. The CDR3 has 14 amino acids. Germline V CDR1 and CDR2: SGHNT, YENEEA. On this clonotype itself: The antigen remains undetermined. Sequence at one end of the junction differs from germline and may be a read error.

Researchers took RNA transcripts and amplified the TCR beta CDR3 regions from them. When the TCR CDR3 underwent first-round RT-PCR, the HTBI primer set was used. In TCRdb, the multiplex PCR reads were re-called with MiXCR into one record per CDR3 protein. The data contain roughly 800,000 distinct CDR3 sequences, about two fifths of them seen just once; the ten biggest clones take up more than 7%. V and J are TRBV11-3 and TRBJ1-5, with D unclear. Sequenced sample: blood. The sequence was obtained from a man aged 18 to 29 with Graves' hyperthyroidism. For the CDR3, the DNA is TGTGCCAGCAGCTTGTTGGACGACAATCAGCCCCCGCATTTT. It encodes CASSLLDDNQPPHF.